The sequence of this T cell receptor (beta chain) was determined in a study of response to subunit inactivated influenza vaccine. TCRdb re-analysed the RT-PCR reads in MiXCR, keeping a single row per CDR3 protein. The sample includes around 760,000 distinct CDR3 sequences, 11% to 15% seen only once; the top ten take 6% to 7%. This CDR3 is 12 amino acids long. Germline CDR1 SGDLS, CDR2 YYNGEE. With 6 bases removed from V and 5 bases from J, the gap between germline ends came to 9 bases. The receptor's source is a man in his forties or fifties who received an inactivated influenza vaccine. The gene calls are TRBV9 and TRBJ2-1; D remains ambiguous. This specimen consisted of PBMCs from blood, obtained 14 to 15 days before vaccination. CDR3 sequence reads: CASTPDDNEQFF. CDR3 nucleotides: TGTGCCAGCACCCCAGACGACAATGAGCAGTTCTTC.